The next 32 T cell receptor beta chains were all read from a single sample in a study of breast tumors, draining lymph nodes, adjacent tissues. TCRdb re-derived calls from the multiplex PCR reads in MiXCR, one entry per CDR3 protein. The sample gives about 130,000 distinct CDR3 sequences, about 20% of which show up once; 2.6% is in the top ten. The lymph nodes were axillary draining lymph nodes from breast cancer patients. The sample was axillary lymph node tissue. These receptors were collected from a female donor with breast cancer. Some clones in this sample may be carry-over from other donors' samples.

This clonotype was recorded at least ten times. The chain links TRBV7-3 to TRBJ1-2, with D possibly being TRBD1 (5 bases). This CDR3 has 13 amino acids. Germline V gene lookup returns CDR1 SGHTA and CDR2 FQGTGA. V shed 0 bases and J shed 7 bases, with 9 bases lying between them. CDR3 loop: CASSLTSGGGYTF. The CDR3 region has the DNA TGTGCCAGCAGCTTAACGAGCGGGGGTGGCTACACCTTC.

On this clonotype itself: A much larger clonotype is one base distant, so this may be a read error. The CDR3 end shows no conserved phenylalanine or tryptophan, and so a read error is likely. This chain links TRBV30 with TRBJ1-5, with no clear D. CDR3 length: 12 amino acids. Trimming pared 5 bases from V and 2 bases from J, leaving 7 bases between. Germline-derived CDR1 and CDR2 are GTSNPN and SVGIG (reference sequence). The CDR3 protein is CAWGMGNQPQHL. The CDR3 region has the DNA TGTGCCTGGGGGATGGGCAATCAGCCCCAGCATCTT.

This clonotype was picked up many times. The chain joins TRBV29-1 to TRBJ2-5; 8 bases agree with TRBD1. CDR3 length equals 17 residues. Germline loops: CDR1 SQVTM, CDR2 ANQGSEA. With 0 bases clipped from V and 5 bases from J, the junction kept 14 bases outside the gene matches. CDR3 sequence (DNA): TGCAGCGTTGAAGAAGCGGCAGGGGGCGCGTTAGGGGAGACCCAGTACTTC. Translating it yields CSVEEAAGGALGETQYF.

The CDR3 bases are TGTGCCAGCAGTTTGACAGGGCACGGCGGCTATGGCTACACCTTC. This gives the protein CASSLTGHGGYGYTF. The J gene is TRBJ1-2, the V gene TRBV12-3 or TRBV12-4, with 7 positions matching TRBD1. The J segment lost 4 bases and the V segment lost 3 bases, leaving 8 bases of the junction unmatched. This CDR3 contains 15 residues.

This clonotype was seen many times. The V and J genes are TRBV5-6 and TRBJ2-7, with D possibly being TRBD1 or TRBD2 (5 bases each). This CDR3 has 14 amino acids. CDR1 and CDR2 from the germline V gene are SGHDT and YYEEEE. V was shortened by 4 bases and J by 7 bases, with 18 bases between the two germline ends. CDR3 coding DNA: TGTGCCAGCAGCCCCGGGACCAAAAGGGGAGAGCAGTACTTC. The encoded protein is CASSPGTKRGEQYF.

Regarding this clonotype: One end of the junction fails to match germline, which may point to a read error. Here the CDR3 reads CASSVDTGSGNAIYF. CDR3 in DNA: TGTGCCAGCAGCGTCGACACAGGCTCTGGAAACGCCATATATTTT. J is TRBJ1-3 and V is TRBV9, with D possibly matching TRBD1 (5 bases). Germline V CDR1 and CDR2: SGDLS, YYNGEE. CDR3 length equals 15 residues.

A note on this clonotype: A much larger clone sits a single nucleotide away, making a read error possible. J is TRBJ2-7 and V is TRBV5-6; weak D call: TRBD1 (5 bases). The germline CDR1 and CDR2 sequences are SGHDT and YYEEEE. This CDR3 region has 14 residues. V lost 0 bases and J 5 bases, leaving 12 bases between the germline ends. For the CDR3, the DNA is TGTGCCAGCAGCTTGGCCGTAGGGGTCCACGAGCAGTACTTC. Its protein is CASSLAVGVHEQYF.

This clonotype has only a few counts. The V and J genes are TRBV12-3 or TRBV12-4 and TRBJ2-5; D is possibly TRBD1 (7 bases). Trimming shortened V by 6 bases and J by 5 bases, and 16 bases separated the two germline ends. The CDR3 has 14 amino acids. Written as DNA, the CDR3 is TGTGCCAGCAGCCAAGGGGGCGGGATGGAGACCCAGTACTTC. This encodes CASSQGGGMETQYF.

Many counts were recorded for this clonotype. The chain recombines TRBV18 with TRBJ2-7; 7 bases align to TRBD1. V was pared by 2 bases and J by 0 bases, with 4 bases of the junction left unmatched. The CDR3 is made up of 15 amino acids. Germline CDR1 is KGHSH and CDR2 is LQKENI. Here the CDR3 reads CASSPETGTSYEQYF. As DNA, the CDR3 is TGTGCCAGCTCACCAGAGACAGGGACCTCCTACGAGCAGTACTTC.

This clonotype was picked up many times. V and J are TRBV20-1 and TRBJ2-5; D gene uncertain. Trimming pared 6 bases from V and 4 bases from J, leaving 18 bases between. Germline assignment: CDR1 DFQATT and CDR2 SNEGSKA (reference sequence). CDR3 length: 14 residues. CDR3 nucleotides: TGCAGTGCGAGATCCCCGGGCTTCGCAGAGACCCAGTACTTC. It codes for CSARSPGFAETQYF.

This clonotype was observed many times. This chain uses TRBV7-9 with TRBJ2-5, with TRBD2 matching 7 bases. Germline CDR1 and CDR2: SEHNR and FQNEAQ (reference sequence). There are 18 residues in the CDR3. The V segment lost 5 bases and the J segment 3 bases; nucleotides outside the gene matches: 18. CDR3 coding DNA: TGTGCCAGCAGCGAAAGGGGAAAGGGCGGGACTATGAAAGAGACCCAGTACTTC. This translates into CASSERGKGGTMKETQYF.

In regard to this clonotype: Being one base from a much bigger clone, this may be a read error. This chain uses TRBV11-2 with TRBJ2-6, with D hard to call. CDR1 and CDR2 (germline): SGHAT, FQNNGV. The CDR3 sequence is 17 residues long. In DNA form, the CDR3 reads TGTGCCGGCAGCTTAGTTGGCAGGCCCTCTGGGGCCAACGTCCTGACTTTC. It encodes CAGSLVGRPSGANVLTF.

As regards this clonotype: A much more abundant neighbour one base away suggests this may be a read error. The V and J genes are TRBV7-2 and TRBJ2-3; D is unclear. The CDR3 consists of 12 residues. CDR1 is SGHTA and CDR2 is FQGNSA in the germline V gene. V was cut by 0 bases and J by 14 bases, with 12 bases left in between. DNA for the CDR3: TGTGCCAGCAGCTTAGCGGCAGAAAGGCGGTATTTT. Translation gives CASSLAAERRYF.

Concerning this clonotype itself: One end of the junction is discordant with germline, which a read error may explain. This sequence joins TRBV20-1 and TRBJ2-1; 12 bases line up with TRBD1. The germline V gene has CDR1 DFQATT and CDR2 SNEGSKA (reference sequence). There are 15 residues in the CDR3. In nucleotides, the CDR3 is TGCAGTGCTAGTGACGGGACAGGGGGCCACAATGAGCAGCTCTTC. Its translation: CSASDGTGGHNEQLF.

This clonotype was picked up a small number of times. The rearrangement links TRBV29-1 to TRBJ1-5; 8 bases are shared with TRBD1. The CDR3 consists of 17 residues. V was pared by 7 bases and J by 7 bases, with 21 bases of the junction left unmatched. From germline, CDR1 is SQVTM and CDR2 ANQGSEA. The CDR3 DNA reads as TGCAGCGCCAGTCCCTCCAGTACAGGGGGGAAGTACCAGCCCCAGCATTTT. This gives the protein CSASPSSTGGKYQPQHF. The variable domain in full, completed from reference TRBV29-1 and TRBJ1-5, reads SAVISQKPSRDICQRGTSLTIQCQVDSQVTMMFWYRQQPGQSLTLIATANQGSEATYESGFVIDKFPISRPNLTFSTLTVSNMSPEDSSIYLCSASPSSTGGKYQPQHFGDGTRLSIL.

This clonotype was counted a few times. J is TRBJ2-1 and V is TRBV18; D ambiguous. Between the trimmed V and J ends, which lost 3 bases and 0 bases, there was a span of 12 bases. The CDR3 loop spans 16 amino acids. Germline CDR1 is KGHSH and CDR2 is LQKENI. The CDR3 coding sequence is TGTGCCAGCTCACCCCAGACTCTTAGCTCCTACAATGAGCAGTTCTTC. Protein product: CASSPQTLSSYNEQFF.

Worth noting for this clonotype: Given a much more abundant clone one base away, this may be a read error. The chain couples TRBV4-2 to TRBJ2-5; D perhaps matches TRBD2 (6 bases). Germline V gene lookup returns CDR1 LGHNA and CDR2 YNFKEQ. The CDR3 extends over 16 amino acids. The CDR3 DNA is TGTGCCAGCAGCCAAGATTTGGGACTTGGACAAGAGGCCCAGTACTTC. Its protein product is CASSQDLGLGQEAQYF.

With regard to this clonotype: Its ends do not fully match the called genes, so a read error is possible. V and J are TRBV30 and TRBJ1-5, with D perhaps matching TRBD1 (5 bases). The CDR3 extends over 13 amino acids. The germline gives CDR1 GTSNPN, CDR2 SVGIG (reference sequence). CDR3 DNA: TGTGCCTGGAGCTGGGGGATACGCGAGCCCCTGCATTTT. It encodes CAWSWGIREPLHF.

This clonotype was observed at least ten times. V and J are TRBV20-1 and TRBJ1-6; D is uncertain. With 5 bases removed from V and 0 bases from J, the gap between germline ends came to 11 bases. The germline V gene encodes CDR1 DFQATT and CDR2 SNEGSKA (reference sequence). The CDR3 loop spans 15 amino acids. The CDR3 coding sequence is TGCAGTGCTCAACAGTCTAGCTCCTATAATTCACCCCTCCACTTT. Encoded protein: CSAQQSSSYNSPLHF.

In this sample, this clonotype turned up many times. The chain couples TRBV20-1 to TRBJ2-7, with D possibly matching TRBD1 (6 bases). V was shortened by 6 bases and J by 0 bases, with 18 bases between the two germline ends. CDR1 and CDR2 (germline): DFQATT, SNEGSKA (reference sequence). The CDR3 runs to 15 residues. The CDR3 DNA sequence: TGCAGTGCACTTGATGGGGGCGTTATCTCCTACGAGCAGTACTTC. Amino acid sequence: CSALDGGVISYEQYF.

This clonotype was counted many times. This sequence joins TRBV20-1 and TRBJ2-1, with 9 bases aligning to TRBD2. Losses at the gene ends were 3 bases for V and 8 bases for J; bases not matched to a gene: 14. The CDR3 has 16 residues. CDR1 DFQATT and CDR2 SNEGSKA come from the germline V gene (reference sequence). This chain's CDR3 is CSASFVGREGADEQFF. DNA of the CDR3: TGCAGTGCTAGTTTCGTAGGGCGGGAGGGCGCGGATGAGCAGTTCTTC.

This clonotype has ten or more counts. The chain joins TRBV3-1 to TRBJ2-1; D is perhaps TRBD1 (5 bases). The V and J ends lost 0 bases and 9 bases respectively, with 9 bases between them. Germline V gives CDR1 LGHDT, CDR2 YNNKEL (reference sequence). This CDR3 comprises 13 residues. In DNA form, the CDR3 reads TGTGCCAGCAGCCAAGAGACAGACACTGAGCAGTTCTTC. Residues: CASSQETDTEQFF.

The J gene is TRBJ2-7, the V gene TRBV15; the D gene could be TRBD1 or TRBD2 (5 bases each). CDR1 LNHNV and CDR2 YYDKDF come from the germline V gene (reference sequence). V was cut by 2 bases and J by 6 bases, with 14 bases left in between. The CDR3 is 14 amino acids. In DNA form, the CDR3 reads TGTGCCACCAGCAGATTTGGGACGGGTTGCGAGCAGTACTTC. This gives the protein CATSRFGTGCEQYF.

Concerning this clonotype itself: One end of the junction fails to match germline, which may point to a read error. J is TRBJ2-2 and V is TRBV12-3 or TRBV12-4, with D uncertain. The CDR3 runs 13 residues. The CDR3 here is CARSLFPTRELFF. The CDR3 DNA is TGTGCCCGCAGTCTCTTCCCGACCCGGGAGCTGTTTTTT.

This clonotype has ten or more counts. The genes are TRBV29-1 and TRBJ2-1, with TRBD2 matching over 8 bases. The J segment lost 2 bases and the V segment lost 5 bases, leaving 5 bases of the junction unmatched. This CDR3 contains 14 residues. Germline V lookup: CDR1 SQVTM, CDR2 ANQGSEA. The CDR3 DNA sequence: TGCAGCGTTCCAGTAGCGGGAACCTACAATGAGCAGTTCTTC. Its translation is CSVPVAGTYNEQFF.

V is TRBV12-3 or TRBV12-4 and J is TRBJ2-4, with D perhaps TRBD2 (5 bases). The CDR3 has 14 amino acids. V shed 5 bases and J shed 8 bases, with 16 bases lying between them. The CDR3 is CASSPQTGMHIQYF. The DNA for the CDR3 is TGTGCCAGCAGTCCGCAAACGGGGATGCACATTCAGTACTTC.

The chain combines TRBV28 with TRBJ2-3, with D possibly matching TRBD2 (5 bases). CDR3 length: 16 residues. Germline values: CDR1 MDHEN, CDR2 SYDVKM. Trimming stripped 4 bases from V and 3 bases from J, with 17 bases between. CDR3 amino acids: CASSSPGVQVTDTQYF. For the CDR3, the DNA is TGTGCCAGCAGTTCCCCCGGGGTGCAGGTTACAGATACGCAGTATTTT.

In this sample, this clonotype turned up many times. The chain has TRBV7-8 and TRBJ2-7; D gene ambiguous. This CDR3 comprises 14 residues. V gave up 3 bases and J gave up 0 bases, with 9 bases separating them. Germline V gene sequence: CDR1 SGHVS, CDR2 FQNEAQ. CDR3: CASSFPGSSYEQYF. In DNA, the CDR3 is TGTGCCAGCAGCTTTCCGGGTAGCTCCTACGAGCAGTACTTC.

The V gene is TRBV7-9, the J gene TRBJ2-4; D remains ambiguous. The CDR3 contains 14 residues. V lost 5 bases to trimming and J lost 2 bases, with 10 bases between them. CDR1 and CDR2 (germline): SEHNR, FQNEAQ (reference sequence). The CDR3 nucleotides read TGTGCCAGCAGCCCCGCGGTGACCAAAAACATTCAGTACTTC. It yields the protein CASSPAVTKNIQYF.

This clonotype was counted ten times or more. The V and J genes are TRBV7-2 and TRBJ2-3; D not certain. The germline V gene has CDR1 SGHTA and CDR2 FQGNSA. Deletions cut 4 bases from V and 0 bases from J, with 5 bases between. The CDR3 runs to 13 residues. CDR3 sequence: CASSSQSTDTQYF. The CDR3 DNA reads TGTGCCAGCAGCTCTCAAAGCACAGATACGCAGTATTTT.

This clonotype was picked up many times. CDR3 sequence: CASSPTGSRANTGELFF. The DNA for the CDR3 is TGTGCCAGCAGCCCTACAGGGTCTCGGGCGAACACCGGGGAGCTGTTTTTT. The chain uses TRBV5-6 and TRBJ2-2; D might be TRBD1 (6 bases). V was cut by 4 bases and J by 0 bases, with 16 bases left in between. Germline V gene lookup returns CDR1 SGHDT and CDR2 YYEEEE. The CDR3 extends over 17 amino acids.

Comment on this clonotype: A read error is possible here, since a much larger clone lies one base away. A read error is likely, as this CDR3 ends without the conserved phenylalanine or tryptophan. This chain joins TRBV19 and TRBJ1-2, with TRBD1 matching 7 bases. The CDR3 loop spans 12 amino acids. V lost 6 bases to trimming and J lost 3 bases; unmatched junction nucleotides: 1. Looked up from germline, CDR1 is LNHDA and CDR2 is SQIVND (reference sequence). The CDR3 DNA sequence: TGTGCCAGTAGGGACAGGCACTATGGCTACACCCTC. Amino acid sequence: CASRDRHYGYTL.